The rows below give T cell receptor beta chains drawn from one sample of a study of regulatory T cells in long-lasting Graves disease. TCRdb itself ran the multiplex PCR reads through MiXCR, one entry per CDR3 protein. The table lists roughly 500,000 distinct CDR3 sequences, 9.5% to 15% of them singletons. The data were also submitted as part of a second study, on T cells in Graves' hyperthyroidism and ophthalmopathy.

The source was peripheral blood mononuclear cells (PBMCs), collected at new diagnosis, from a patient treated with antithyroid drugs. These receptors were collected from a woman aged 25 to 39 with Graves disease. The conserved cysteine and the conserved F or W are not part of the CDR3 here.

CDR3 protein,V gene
SVKQGQGNTEAF,TRBV29-1
SVEMAGGLTDTQY,TRBV29-1
ASSLGLAGDFGMGEQY,TRBV28
ATTPGQGLYEQY,TRBV19
ASSLYFGYSNQPQH,TRBV5-5
ASSRGGSANEQF,TRBV19
ASSQRENQPQH,TRBV19
ASSSREVRDEQF,TRBV11-3
AISEAGDGYT,TRBV10-3
SARGSGQGFIADTQY,TRBV20-1
ASRPRQGIANEKLF,TRBV6-2/TRBV6-3
ASSLRRGQDEQF,TRBV7-8
AGSLSWIAGGPGEQY,TRBV28
ASSILGRLSTDTQY,TRBV19
ASSSAGTGGWYGYT,TRBV28
AISAMVAGDYNEQF,TRBV10-3
ASSLNPRGTDTQY,TRBV5-1
ASSPAGTPANYGYT,TRBV7-8
ASSPGLEVTGELF,TRBV6-2/TRBV6-3
TSTRQGKYEQY,TRBV6-1
ASSYATGLAGGQETQY,TRBV6-2/TRBV6-3
SATDTYRNTGELF,TRBV20-1
ASSSVRVANGETQY,TRBV2
ASSLGNKLF,TRBV28
ASKRPGQANYGYT,TRBV6-2/TRBV6-3
ASSFRQLNTEAF,TRBV7-8
ASSAGSDTQY,TRBV7-9
ASSSGQINQPQH,TRBV3-1
ATSDPRQGGNEQF,TRBV24-1
ASSLARDTGYGYT,TRBV7-8
ASSSWTSGSIVEYEQY,TRBV28
ASSLFLAQEDNEQF,TRBV28
ASSGAGFYNEQF,TRBV2
ASSQDKKDTQY,TRBV4-3
ASSLQGPLSYNEQF,TRBV11-2
ASSLSVAGLNGELF,TRBV12-3/TRBV12-4